This T cell receptor beta chain derives from a study of T cell responses to AZD1222 COVID-19 vaccine. The study, taken as a whole, reports: Only six people who got AZD1222 tested seropositive at baseline. A rise in Spike-specific TCR breadth and depth followed two AZD1222 doses.

Germline values: CDR1 MNHEY, CDR2 SMNVEV (reference sequence). V was pared by 3 bases and J by 3 bases, with 10 bases between. The CDR3 contains 14 residues. Here immunoSEQ multiplex PCR was the method, and the copy in TCRdb shows in-frame clones only, minus some. The data show about 28,000 clones, around nine tenths seen once. Comment on this clone: Its target is not known.

The chain joins TRBV27 to TRBJ2-3; tentatively, D is TRBD2 (6 bases). The input for sequencing was peripheral blood, taken on day 0 of AZD1222 vaccination. This TCR derives from an adult in good health. The CDR3 here is CASSLEGVTDTQYF. In DNA form, the CDR3 reads TGTGCCAGCAGTTTGGAGGGAGTTACAGATACGCAGTATTTT.